This T cell receptor (beta chain) is drawn from a study of glioma-infiltrating T cells after dendritic cell vaccination. Overall study context: Patients had newly diagnosed or recurrent glioblastoma and received dendritic cell vaccines. Three intradermal dendritic cell vaccine injections were given every two weeks. Study-level results: Complete blood and tumor specimen sets were limited to few patients.

CDR3 size: 16 residues. Germline CDR1 MGHRA, CDR2 YSYEKL. V dropped 5 bases and J dropped 0 bases, with 14 bases sitting between them. Up to 2 ug genomic DNA was used for TCRB CDR3 amplification. Generated by immunoSEQ multiplex PCR, the TCRdb table keeps only in-frame clones and is missing some. The data contain approximately 82,000 clones, around 90% of them singletons. As concerns this clone: Its antigen remains unidentified.

This clonotype originated in a human donor with glioblastoma. Sequenced material: blood, taken before dendritic cell vaccination. The chain couples TRBV4-1 to TRBJ2-4; D not resolved. This chain's CDR3 is CASSLQPAVAKNIQYF. DNA of the CDR3: TGCGCCAGCAGCTTACAACCCGCCGTAGCCAAAAACATTCAGTACTTC.